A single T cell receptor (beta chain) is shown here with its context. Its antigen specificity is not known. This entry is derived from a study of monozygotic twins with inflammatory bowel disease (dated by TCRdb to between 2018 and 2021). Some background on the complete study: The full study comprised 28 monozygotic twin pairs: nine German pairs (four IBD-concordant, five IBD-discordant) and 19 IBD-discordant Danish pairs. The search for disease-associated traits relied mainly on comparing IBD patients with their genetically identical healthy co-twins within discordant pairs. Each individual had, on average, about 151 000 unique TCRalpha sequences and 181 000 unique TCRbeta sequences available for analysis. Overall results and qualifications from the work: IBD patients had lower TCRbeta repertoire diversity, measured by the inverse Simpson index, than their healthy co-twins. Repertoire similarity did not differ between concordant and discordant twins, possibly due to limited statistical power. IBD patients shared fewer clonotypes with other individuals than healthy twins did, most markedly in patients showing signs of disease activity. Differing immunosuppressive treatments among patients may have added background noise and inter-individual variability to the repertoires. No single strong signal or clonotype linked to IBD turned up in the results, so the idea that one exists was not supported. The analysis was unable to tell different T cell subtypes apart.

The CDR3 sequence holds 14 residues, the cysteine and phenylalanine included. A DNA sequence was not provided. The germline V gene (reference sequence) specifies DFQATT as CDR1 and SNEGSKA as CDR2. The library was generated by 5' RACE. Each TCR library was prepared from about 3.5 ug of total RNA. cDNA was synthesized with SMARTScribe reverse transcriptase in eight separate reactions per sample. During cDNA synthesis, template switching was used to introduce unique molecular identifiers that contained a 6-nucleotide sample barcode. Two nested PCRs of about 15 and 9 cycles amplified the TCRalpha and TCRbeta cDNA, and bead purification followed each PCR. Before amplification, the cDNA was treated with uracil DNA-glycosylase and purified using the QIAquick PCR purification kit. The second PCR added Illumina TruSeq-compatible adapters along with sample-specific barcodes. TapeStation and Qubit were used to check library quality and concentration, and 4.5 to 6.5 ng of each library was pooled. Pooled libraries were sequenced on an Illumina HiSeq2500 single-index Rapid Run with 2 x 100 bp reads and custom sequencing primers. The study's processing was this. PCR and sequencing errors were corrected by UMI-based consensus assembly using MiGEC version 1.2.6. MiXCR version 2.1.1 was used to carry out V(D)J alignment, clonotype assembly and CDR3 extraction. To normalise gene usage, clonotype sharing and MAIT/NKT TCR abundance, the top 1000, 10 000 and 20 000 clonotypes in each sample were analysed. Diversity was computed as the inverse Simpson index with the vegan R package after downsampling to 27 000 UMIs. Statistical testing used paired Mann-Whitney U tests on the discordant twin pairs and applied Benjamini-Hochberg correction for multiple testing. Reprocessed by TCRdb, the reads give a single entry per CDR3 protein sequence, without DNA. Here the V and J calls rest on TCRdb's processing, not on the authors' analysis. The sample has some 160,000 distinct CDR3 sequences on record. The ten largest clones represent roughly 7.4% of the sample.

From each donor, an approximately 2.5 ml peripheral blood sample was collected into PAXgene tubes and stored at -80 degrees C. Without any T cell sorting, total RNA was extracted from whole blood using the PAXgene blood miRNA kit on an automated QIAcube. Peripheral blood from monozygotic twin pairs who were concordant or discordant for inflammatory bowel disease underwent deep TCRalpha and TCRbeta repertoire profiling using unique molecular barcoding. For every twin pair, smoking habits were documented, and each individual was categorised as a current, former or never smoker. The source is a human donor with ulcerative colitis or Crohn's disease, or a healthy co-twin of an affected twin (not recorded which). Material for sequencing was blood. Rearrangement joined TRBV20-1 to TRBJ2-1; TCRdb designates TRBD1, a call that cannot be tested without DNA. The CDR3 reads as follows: CSASVPGTLAKQFF.